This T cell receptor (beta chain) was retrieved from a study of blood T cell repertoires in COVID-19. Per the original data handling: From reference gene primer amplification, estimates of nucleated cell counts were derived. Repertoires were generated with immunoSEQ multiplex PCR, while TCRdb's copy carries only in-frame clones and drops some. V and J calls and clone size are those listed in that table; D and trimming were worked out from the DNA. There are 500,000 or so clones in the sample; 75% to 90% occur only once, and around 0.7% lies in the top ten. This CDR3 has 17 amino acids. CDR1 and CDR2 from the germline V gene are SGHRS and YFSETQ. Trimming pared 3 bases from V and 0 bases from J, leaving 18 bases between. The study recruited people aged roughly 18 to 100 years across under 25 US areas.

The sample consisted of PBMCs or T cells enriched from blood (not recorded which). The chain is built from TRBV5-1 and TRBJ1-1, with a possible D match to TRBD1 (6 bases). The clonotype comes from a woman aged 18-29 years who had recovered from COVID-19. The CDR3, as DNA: TGCGCCAGCAGCTCCCTGGCAGGGGTTGGCATGAACACTGAAGCTTTCTTT. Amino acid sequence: CASSSLAGVGMNTEAFF.